This TCR beta chain stems from a study of blood T cell repertoires in COVID-19. Across the whole study: Spain, Italy and the United States supplied samples that represented acute and convalescent COVID-19.

How the authors handled the data: It was from reference gene primer amplification that nucleated cell counts were estimated. Here immunoSEQ multiplex PCR was the method, and the copy in TCRdb shows in-frame clones only, minus some. V, J and clone size are those of that table, while D and trimming were read from the DNA. The sample lists fewer than 350,000 clones; 80% to 90% were seen once. This clone was detected a few times. CDR3 length: 13 residues. The germline gives CDR1 KGHSH, CDR2 LQKENI. Deletions cut 7 bases from V and 4 bases from J, with 13 bases between. Recruits, aged roughly 18 to 95 years, lived in around 24 US areas. Cohorts were assigned according to the clinical history that participants reported.

The J gene is TRBJ1-1, the V gene TRBV18; no firm D call. The TCR originated in a middle-aged woman with acute COVID-19. Sequenced input: PBMCs or T cells enriched from blood (not recorded which). In DNA, the CDR3 is TGTGCCAGCTGTTATTCGGGTTTCACTGAAGCTTTCTTT. It encodes CASCYSGFTEAFF.